The T cell receptor beta chain described here comes from a study of blood T cell repertoires in COVID-19. For the study at large: COVID-19 samples, acute and convalescent, were from the United States, Italy and Spain. PBMCs, B-cell-depleted T cells, or T cells were the source of the cDNA or gDNA that made up the material.

Germline CDR1 KGHSH, CDR2 LQKENI. The CDR3 totals 17 residues. Trimming stripped 4 bases from V and 3 bases from J, with 18 bases between. As handled by the study authors: Amplifying reference gene primers gave estimates of nucleated cell counts. Using immunoSEQ multiplex PCR, the repertoire was profiled, and TCRdb retains in-frame clones only, with some absent. That table furnishes V, J and clone size, whereas the DNA furnished D and trimming. This sample has under 200,000 clones, with around 74% found just once. The specimen was peripheral blood. The source of this sequence is a man aged 65 to 85 with acute or convalescent COVID-19. The chain uses TRBV18 and TRBJ2-2; tentatively, D is TRBD1 (6 bases). The CDR3 DNA reads as TGTGCCAGCTCACGGACCACAGGACAGCTTGACACCGGGGAGCTGTTTTTT. It translates to CASSRTTGQLDTGELFF.